The 21 T cell receptor beta chains below all came from one sample that was sequenced in a study of cytomegalovirus exposure and HLA in healthy donors. Vbeta (60) and Jbeta (13) primers were used in the PCR. Libraries were prepared by immunoSEQ multiplex PCR; TCRdb keeps only in-frame clonotypes and omits some of them. The sample carries around 170,000 clones, approximately 88% recorded once. Specimen: PBMCs. The receptors were gathered from a boy aged 2 to 9 in good health and CMV-seronegative.

The rearrangement uses TRBV7-9 and TRBJ2-6; D uncertain. The CDR3 sequence is 14 residues long. V shed 4 bases and J shed 0 bases, with 4 bases lying between them. Looked up from germline, CDR1 is SEHNR and CDR2 is FQNEAQ (reference sequence). CDR3 loop: CASSWSSGANVLTF. The CDR3 coding sequence is TGTGCCAGCAGCTGGAGCTCTGGGGCCAACGTCCTGACTTTC.

This chain uses TRBV7-3 with TRBJ2-1; 11 nucleotides line up with TRBD2. V gave up 2 bases and J gave up 3 bases; unmatched junction bases: 0. The germline CDR1 and CDR2 sequences are SGHTA and FQGTGA. This CDR3 comprises 15 residues. CDR3 nucleotide sequence: TGTGCCAGCAGCTTAGGGACTAGCGGCTACAATGAGCAGTTCTTC. Amino acid sequence: CASSLGTSGYNEQFF.

The CDR3 region has the DNA TGTGCCAGCATAACAGGGGAGGACTATGGCTACACCTTC. Its translation is CASITGEDYGYTF. The rearrangement links TRBV2 to TRBJ1-2, with 7 bases fitting TRBD1. The CDR3 has 13 residues. The V gene end was trimmed by 7 bases and the J gene end by 3 bases; junction bases not matched to a gene: 5. The germline CDR1 and CDR2 sequences are SNHLY and FYNNEI.

The rearrangement uses TRBV6-1 and TRBJ1-5; a possible D gene is TRBD1 (5 bases). The CDR3 runs 15 residues. Germline CDR1 and CDR2: MNHNS and SASEGT. Trimming left V 3 bases short and J 2 bases short, with 11 bases between. The CDR3 DNA follows: TGTGCCAGCAGTGAGTCCGGGGGAGGCAATCAGCCCCAGCATTTT. This gives the protein CASSESGGGNQPQHF.

V usage is TRBV7-9 and J usage is TRBJ1-5; 7 bases are a match to TRBD1. Trimming at V came to 1 base and at J to 5 bases, leaving 5 bases not matched to a gene. This CDR3 is built from 15 residues. Germline V gene data show CDR1 as SEHNR and CDR2 as FQNEAQ (reference sequence). DNA for the CDR3: TGTGCCAGCAGCTTAGACTTCAGGGGGGATCAGCCCCAGCATTTT. Amino acids: CASSLDFRGDQPQHF.

V gene TRBV12-5 combines with J gene TRBJ1-2, with D possibly TRBD1 on 6 matching bases. V lost 2 bases to trimming and J lost 8 bases, with 18 bases between them. CDR3 size: 15 residues. CDR1 and CDR2 from the germline V gene are LGHNT and FRNRAP. The CDR3 reads CASGLPGTGKGGYTF. CDR3 DNA: TGTGCTAGTGGTTTGCCAGGAACAGGGAAGGGCGGCTACACCTTC.

In its sample, this clone was seen once. CDR3 sequence: CASSVAGGHSGNTIYF. The CDR3 DNA sequence: TGTGCCAGCAGCGTAGCGGGGGGCCACTCTGGAAACACCATATATTTT. The chain recombines TRBV9 with TRBJ1-3; TRBD1 is a possible D gene (6 bases). This CDR3 comprises 16 residues. Trimming cost V 0 bases and J 0 bases, with 10 bases left between them. Germline lookup yields CDR1 SGDLS and CDR2 YYNGEE.

The chain carries TRBV29-1 and TRBJ2-1; 8 positions agree with TRBD1. This CDR3 contains 15 residues. CDR1 and CDR2 (germline): SQVTM, ANQGSEA. V was pared by 1 base and J by 1 base, with 3 bases of the junction left unmatched. CDR3 sequence reads: CSVEAGGRSYNEQFF. In DNA, the CDR3 is TGCAGCGTTGAAGCAGGGGGCAGGTCCTACAATGAGCAGTTCTTC.

The chain combines TRBV10-3 with TRBJ2-3; the D gene is possibly TRBD2 (6 bases). The CDR3 length is 14 residues. V lost 5 bases to trimming and J lost 0 bases, with 9 bases between them. Germline lookup yields CDR1 ENHRY and CDR2 SYGVKD. The chain's CDR3 is CAISSGTSTDTQYF. The CDR3 DNA reads as TGTGCCATCAGTTCCGGGACTAGCACAGATACGCAGTATTTT.

The rearrangement uses TRBV5-1 and TRBJ2-1; no clear D gene. The CDR3 runs 12 residues. The germline V gene encodes CDR1 SGHRS and CDR2 YFSETQ. V was clipped by 0 bases and J by 8 bases, with 6 bases between them. CDR3 sequence (DNA): TGCGCCAGCAGCTTGGGAGGCTATGAGCAGTTCTTC. Translated, it gives CASSLGGYEQFF.

The chain combines TRBV27 with TRBJ2-2; possible D gene TRBD1, 6 bases. The CDR3 loop spans 15 amino acids. V was cut by 5 bases and J by 2 bases, with 12 bases left in between. Per germline, CDR1 MNHEY and CDR2 SMNVEV (reference sequence). Written as DNA, the CDR3 is TGTGCCAGCAGTCCTTGGACAGAAAACACCGGGGAGCTGTTTTTT. This codes for CASSPWTENTGELFF.

This clone was detected only once. The rearrangement links TRBV6-1 to TRBJ1-2; 7 nucleotides line up with TRBD1. From germline, CDR1 is MNHNS and CDR2 SASEGT. V dropped 6 bases and J dropped 8; count of bases not matched to a gene: 6. The length of the CDR3 is 12 residues. CDR3 sequence (DNA): TGTGCCAGCAGGAAAGACAGGGAGGGCTACACCTTC. Its protein product is CASRKDREGYTF.

With regard to this clone: One end of the junction does not line up with germline, which may come from a read error. Other DNA sequences within the sample encode an identical CDR3. This sequence joins TRBV7-9 and TRBJ2-7; 7 nucleotides agree with TRBD2. The CDR3 loop spans 14 amino acids. CDR1 SEHNR and CDR2 FQNEAQ come from the germline V gene (reference sequence). CDR3 sequence (DNA): TGTGCGAGCAGCCGGGGGGACCCACCCTACGAGCAGTACTTC. Its translation: CASSRGDPPYEQYF.

The chain combines TRBV9 with TRBJ1-1; tentative D call: TRBD1 (5 bases). This CDR3 is built from 13 residues. Germline assignment: CDR1 SGDLS and CDR2 YYNGEE. The V gene lost 7 bases and the J gene lost 4 bases, with 14 bases spanning the gap. The CDR3 spells CASSLDRRTEAFF. CDR3 coding DNA: TGTGCCAGCTCCTTAGACAGACGCACTGAAGCTTTCTTT.

The genes are TRBV5-1 and TRBJ1-2; no clear D. The V and J ends lost 1 base and 4 bases respectively, with 14 bases between them. This CDR3 region has 15 residues. The germline V gene has CDR1 SGHRS and CDR2 YFSETQ. CDR3 coding DNA: TGCGCCAGCAGCTTGTCAAGTAGGAGAGGCTATGGCTACACCTTC. Its translation: CASSLSSRRGYGYTF.

The V and J genes are TRBV5-1 and TRBJ2-7; 8 bases map to TRBD1. Per the germline V gene, CDR1 is SGHRS and CDR2 is YFSETQ. This CDR3 spans 13 amino acids. The ends lost 3 bases at V and 3 bases at J; junction bases unmatched: 2. The CDR3 spells CASSWTGYYEQYF. CDR3 nucleotide sequence: TGCGCCAGCAGCTGGACAGGGTACTACGAGCAGTACTTC.

The chain joins TRBV29-1 to TRBJ2-2; D is perhaps TRBD1 (5 bases). CDR1 is SQVTM and CDR2 is ANQGSEA in the germline V gene. V was pared by 4 bases and J by 0 bases, with 12 bases between. The CDR3 totals 15 residues. This chain's CDR3 is CSVGSGIANTGELFF. The CDR3, as DNA: TGCAGCGTTGGGTCAGGGATTGCGAACACCGGGGAGCTGTTTTTT.

This chain links TRBV4-1 with TRBJ2-7; tentatively, D is TRBD2 (6 bases). V dropped 0 bases and J dropped 5 bases, with 11 bases sitting between them. The CDR3 covers 14 residues. The germline gives CDR1 MGHRA, CDR2 YSYEKL. The CDR3: CASSQEGGAHEQYF. The CDR3 DNA reads as TGCGCCAGCAGCCAAGAAGGAGGGGCGCACGAGCAGTACTTC.

The chain has TRBV28 and TRBJ2-7; D not certain. This CDR3 comprises 13 residues. The germline CDR1 and CDR2 sequences are MDHEN and SYDVKM. With 3 bases removed from V and 0 bases from J, the gap between germline ends came to 6 bases. CDR3 coding DNA: TGTGCCAGCAGTTTTTACAGCTCCTACGAGCAGTACTTC. This sequence encodes CASSFYSSYEQYF.

This chain connects TRBV19 to TRBJ2-3, with 11 nucleotides matching TRBD2. The CDR3 totals 17 residues. Per the germline V gene, CDR1 is LNHDA and CDR2 is SQIVND (reference sequence). After removal of 5 bases from V and 5 bases from J, the junction contained 12 bases not matched to a gene. DNA for the CDR3: TGTGCCAGTAGTCCAAGGACTAGCGGGTACCCGGGAGATACGCAGTATTTT. Protein: CASSPRTSGYPGDTQYF.

This chain connects TRBV5-1 to TRBJ2-7; 9 bases align to TRBD2. The CDR3 has 14 residues. The V segment lost 1 base and the J segment 4 bases; nucleotides outside the gene matches: 3. Germline CDR1 SGHRS, CDR2 YFSETQ. The CDR3 spells CASSLSSGTYEQYF. DNA of the CDR3: TGCGCCAGCAGCTTGTCTAGCGGGACTTACGAGCAGTACTTC.